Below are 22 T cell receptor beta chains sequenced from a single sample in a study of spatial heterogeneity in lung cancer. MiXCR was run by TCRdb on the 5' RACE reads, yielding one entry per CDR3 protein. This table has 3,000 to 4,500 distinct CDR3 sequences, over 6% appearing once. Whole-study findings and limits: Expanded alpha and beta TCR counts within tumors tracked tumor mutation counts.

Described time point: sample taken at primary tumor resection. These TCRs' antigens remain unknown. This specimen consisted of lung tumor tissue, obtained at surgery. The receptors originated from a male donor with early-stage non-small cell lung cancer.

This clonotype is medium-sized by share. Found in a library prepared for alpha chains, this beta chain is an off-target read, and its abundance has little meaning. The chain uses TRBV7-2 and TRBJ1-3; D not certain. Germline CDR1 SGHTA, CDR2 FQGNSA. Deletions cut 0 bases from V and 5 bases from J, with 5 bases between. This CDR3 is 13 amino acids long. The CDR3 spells CASSLADRNTIYF. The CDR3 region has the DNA TGTGCCAGCAGCTTAGCGGACCGAAACACCATATATTTT.

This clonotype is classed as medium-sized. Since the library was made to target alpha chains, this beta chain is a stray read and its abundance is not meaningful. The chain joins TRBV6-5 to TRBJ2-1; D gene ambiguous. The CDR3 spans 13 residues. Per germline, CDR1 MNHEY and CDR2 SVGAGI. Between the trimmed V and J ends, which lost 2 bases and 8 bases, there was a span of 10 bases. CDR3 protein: CASSYRSSDEQFF. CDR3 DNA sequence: TGTGCCAGCAGTTACCGGTCGAGCGATGAGCAGTTCTTC.

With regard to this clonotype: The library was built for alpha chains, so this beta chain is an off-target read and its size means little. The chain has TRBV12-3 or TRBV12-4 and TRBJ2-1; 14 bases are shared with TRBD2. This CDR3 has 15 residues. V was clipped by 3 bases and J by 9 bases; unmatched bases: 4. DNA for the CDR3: TGTGCCAGCAGTTTCGGACTAGCGGGAGGCGGTGAGCAGTTCTTC. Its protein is CASSFGLAGGGEQFF.

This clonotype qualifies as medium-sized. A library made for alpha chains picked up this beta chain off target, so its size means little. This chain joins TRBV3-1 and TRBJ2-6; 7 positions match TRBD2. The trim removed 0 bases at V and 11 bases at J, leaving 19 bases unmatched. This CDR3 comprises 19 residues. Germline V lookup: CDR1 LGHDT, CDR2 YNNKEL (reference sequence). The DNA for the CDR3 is TGTGCCAGCAGCCAAGAGGCTCCGGATAATTCGGGGGGTAGCGACGTCCTGACTTTC. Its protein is CASSQEAPDNSGGSDVLTF.

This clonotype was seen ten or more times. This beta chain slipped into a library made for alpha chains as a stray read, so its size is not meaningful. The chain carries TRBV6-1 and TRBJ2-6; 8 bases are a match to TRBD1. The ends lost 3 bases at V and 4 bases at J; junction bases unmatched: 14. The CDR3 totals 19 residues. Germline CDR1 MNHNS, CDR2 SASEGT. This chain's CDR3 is CASSETTGEFVLGANVLTF. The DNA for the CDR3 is TGTGCCAGCAGTGAGACGACAGGGGAATTTGTGTTAGGGGCCAACGTCCTGACTTTC.

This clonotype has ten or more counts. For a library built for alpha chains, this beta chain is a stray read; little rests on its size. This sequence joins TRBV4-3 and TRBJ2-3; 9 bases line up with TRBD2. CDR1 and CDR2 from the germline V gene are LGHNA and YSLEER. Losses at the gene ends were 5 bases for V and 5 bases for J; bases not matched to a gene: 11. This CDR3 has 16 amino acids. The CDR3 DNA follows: TGCGCCAGCAGCAACGGGGCTAGCGGGATTTTAGATACGCAGTATTTT. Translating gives CASSNGASGILDTQYF.

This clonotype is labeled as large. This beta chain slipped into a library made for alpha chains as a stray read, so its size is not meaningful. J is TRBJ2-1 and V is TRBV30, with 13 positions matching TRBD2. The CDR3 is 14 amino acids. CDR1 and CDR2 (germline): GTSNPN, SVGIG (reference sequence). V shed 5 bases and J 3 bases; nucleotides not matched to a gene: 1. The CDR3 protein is CAWRTSGSYNEQFF. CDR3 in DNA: TGTGCCTGGCGGACTAGCGGGAGCTACAATGAGCAGTTCTTC.

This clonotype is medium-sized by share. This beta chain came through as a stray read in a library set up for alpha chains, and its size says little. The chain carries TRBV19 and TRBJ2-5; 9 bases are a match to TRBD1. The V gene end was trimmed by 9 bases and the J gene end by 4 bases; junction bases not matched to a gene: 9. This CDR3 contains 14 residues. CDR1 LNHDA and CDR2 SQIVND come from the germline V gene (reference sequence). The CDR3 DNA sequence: TGTGCCAGCTCGGGACAGGGTTTCGGAGAGACCCAGTACTTC. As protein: CASSGQGFGETQYF.

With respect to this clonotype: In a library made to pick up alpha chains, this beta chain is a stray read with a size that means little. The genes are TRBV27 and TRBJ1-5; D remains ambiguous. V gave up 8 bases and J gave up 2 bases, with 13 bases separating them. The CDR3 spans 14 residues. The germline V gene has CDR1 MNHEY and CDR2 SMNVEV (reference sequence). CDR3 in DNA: TGTGCCAGCGCCAGTGTCAGTGGCAATCAGCCCCAGCATTTT. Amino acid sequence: CASASVSGNQPQHF.

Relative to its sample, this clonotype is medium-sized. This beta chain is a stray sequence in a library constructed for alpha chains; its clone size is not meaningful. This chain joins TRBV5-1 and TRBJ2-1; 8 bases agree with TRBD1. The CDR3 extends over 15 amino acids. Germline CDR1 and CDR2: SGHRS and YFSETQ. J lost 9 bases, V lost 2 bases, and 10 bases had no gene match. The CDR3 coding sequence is TGCGCCAGCAGCTTCCGGGGACAGGAGGGTGGTGAGCAGTTCTTC. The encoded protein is CASSFRGQEGGEQFF. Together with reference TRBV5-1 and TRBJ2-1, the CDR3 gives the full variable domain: KAGVTQTPRYLIKTRGQQVTLSCSPISGHRSVSWYQQTPGQGLQFLFEYFSETQRNKGNFPGRFSGRQFSNSRSEMNVSTLELGDSALYLCASSFRGQEGGEQFFGPGTRLTVL.

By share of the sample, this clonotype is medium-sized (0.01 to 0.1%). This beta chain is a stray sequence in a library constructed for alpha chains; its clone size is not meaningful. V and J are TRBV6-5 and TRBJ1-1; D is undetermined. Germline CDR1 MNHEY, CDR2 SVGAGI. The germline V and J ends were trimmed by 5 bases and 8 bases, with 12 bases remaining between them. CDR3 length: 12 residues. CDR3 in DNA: TGTGCCAGCAGTAAAGAGAGAACCGAAGCTTTCTTT. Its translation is CASSKERTEAFF.

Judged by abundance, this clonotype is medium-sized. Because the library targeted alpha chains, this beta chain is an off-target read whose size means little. CDR3 sequence: CSVADSFYSGNTIYF. Written as DNA, the CDR3 is TGCAGCGTCGCGGACAGCTTCTACTCTGGAAACACCATATATTTT. This chain links TRBV29-1 with TRBJ1-3; TRBD1 might be the D (6 bases). V shed 6 bases and J shed 0 bases, with 15 bases lying between them. This CDR3 contains 15 residues. CDR1 SQVTM and CDR2 ANQGSEA come from the germline V gene.

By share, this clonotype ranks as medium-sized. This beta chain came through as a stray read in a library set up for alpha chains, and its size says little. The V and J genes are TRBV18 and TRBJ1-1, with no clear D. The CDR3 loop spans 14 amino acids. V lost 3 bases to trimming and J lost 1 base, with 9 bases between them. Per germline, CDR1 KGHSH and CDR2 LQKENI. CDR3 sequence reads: CASSPRSTNTEAFF. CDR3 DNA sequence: TGTGCCAGCTCACCTAGATCCACGAACACTGAAGCTTTCTTT.

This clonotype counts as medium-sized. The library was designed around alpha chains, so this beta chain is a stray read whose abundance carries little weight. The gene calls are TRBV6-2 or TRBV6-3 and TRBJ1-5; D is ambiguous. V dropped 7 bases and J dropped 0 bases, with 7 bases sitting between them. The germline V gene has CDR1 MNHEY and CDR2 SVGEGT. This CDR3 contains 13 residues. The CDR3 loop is CASTDPSNQPQHF. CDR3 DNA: TGTGCCAGCACGGATCCTAGCAATCAGCCCCAGCATTTT.

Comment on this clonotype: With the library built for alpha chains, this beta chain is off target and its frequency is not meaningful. The CDR3: CASSLAPDRQETQYF. The CDR3 nucleotides are TGTGCCAGCAGCTTAGCCCCAGACCGCCAAGAGACCCAGTACTTC. This chain connects TRBV7-2 to TRBJ2-5; D is undetermined. V was clipped by 0 bases and J by 1 base, with 9 bases between them. Germline lookup yields CDR1 SGHTA and CDR2 FQGNSA. The CDR3 consists of 15 residues.

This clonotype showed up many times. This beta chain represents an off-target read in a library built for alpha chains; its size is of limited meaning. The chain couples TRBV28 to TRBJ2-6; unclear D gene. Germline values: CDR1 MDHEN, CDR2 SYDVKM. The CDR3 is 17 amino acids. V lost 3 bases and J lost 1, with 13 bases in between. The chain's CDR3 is CASSLIPGDSGANVLTF. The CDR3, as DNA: TGTGCCAGCAGTTTGATTCCTGGGGATTCTGGGGCCAACGTCCTGACTTTC.

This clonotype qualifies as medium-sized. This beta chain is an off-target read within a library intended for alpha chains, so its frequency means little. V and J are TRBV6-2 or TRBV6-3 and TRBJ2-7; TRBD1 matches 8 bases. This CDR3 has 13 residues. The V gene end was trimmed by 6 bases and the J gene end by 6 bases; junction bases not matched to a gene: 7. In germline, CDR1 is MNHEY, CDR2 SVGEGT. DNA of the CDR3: TGTGCCAGCAGAAGGACAGGGCCGGGCGAGCAGTACTTC. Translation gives CASRRTGPGEQYF.

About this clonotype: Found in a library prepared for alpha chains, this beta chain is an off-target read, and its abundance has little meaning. CDR3 nucleotide sequence: TGTGCCAGCAGTTACCCGGGACTCCTGCCGGCCCAGCATTTT. Its protein product is CASSYPGLLPAQHF. The genes are TRBV6-2 or TRBV6-3 and TRBJ1-5; tentative D call: TRBD1 (5 bases). The CDR3 length is 14 residues. V shed 2 bases and J shed 11 bases, with 16 bases lying between them. Looked up from germline, CDR1 is MNHEY and CDR2 is SVGEGT.

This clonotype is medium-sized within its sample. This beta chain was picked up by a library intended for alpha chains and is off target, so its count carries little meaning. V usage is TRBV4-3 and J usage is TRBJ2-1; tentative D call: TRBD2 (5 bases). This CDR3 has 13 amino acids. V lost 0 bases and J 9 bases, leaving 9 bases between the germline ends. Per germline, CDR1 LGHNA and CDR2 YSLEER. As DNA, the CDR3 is TGCGCCAGCAGCCAAGATGGAGGATTTGAGCAGTTCTTC. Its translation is CASSQDGGFEQFF.

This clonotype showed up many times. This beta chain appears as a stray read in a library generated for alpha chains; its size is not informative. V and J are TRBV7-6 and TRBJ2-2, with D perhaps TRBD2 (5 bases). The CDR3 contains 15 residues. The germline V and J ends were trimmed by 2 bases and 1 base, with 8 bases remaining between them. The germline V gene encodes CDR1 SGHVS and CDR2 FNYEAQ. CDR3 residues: CASSLYGMNTGELFF. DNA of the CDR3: TGTGCCAGCAGCTTATACGGGATGAACACCGGGGAGCTGTTTTTT.

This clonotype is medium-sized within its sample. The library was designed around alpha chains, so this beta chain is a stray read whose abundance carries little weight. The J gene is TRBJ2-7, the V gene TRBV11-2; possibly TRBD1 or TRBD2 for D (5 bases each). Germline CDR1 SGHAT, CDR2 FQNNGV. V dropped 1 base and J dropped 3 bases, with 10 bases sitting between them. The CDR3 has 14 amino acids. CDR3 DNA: TGTGCCAGCAGCTTAGCTGGGGGTAGCTACGAGCAGTACTTC. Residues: CASSLAGGSYEQYF.

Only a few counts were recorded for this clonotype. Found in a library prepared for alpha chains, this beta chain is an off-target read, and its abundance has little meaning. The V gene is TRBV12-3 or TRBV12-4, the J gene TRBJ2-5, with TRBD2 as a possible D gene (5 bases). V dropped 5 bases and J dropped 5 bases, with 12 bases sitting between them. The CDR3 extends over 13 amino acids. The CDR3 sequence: CASSPGTSETQYF. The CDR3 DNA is TGTGCCAGCAGTCCGGGAACTTCGGAGACCCAGTACTTC.